These 21 T cell receptor beta chains were sequenced from one sample in a study of molecular identifiers for immune sequencing clone quantification. TCRdb re-called the PCR reads through MiXCR, storing one row per CDR3 protein. Seen here are 460,000 or so distinct CDR3 sequences, about a quarter observed once, and the top ten hold approximately 0.8%. The sample consisted of naive CD8+ T cells from blood, with Jurkat cell RNA spiked in. The subset is: FACS-sorted CD8+CD4-CCR7+CD45RA+ naive T cells. The receptors derive from a human donor in good health. Some libraries in this study had Jurkat cell RNA spiked in.

V gene TRBV12-3 or TRBV12-4 combines with J gene TRBJ2-5, with D unresolved. This CDR3 is built from 13 residues. V lost 5 bases, J lost 9 bases, and 16 bases lay in between. The CDR3 bases are TGTGCCAGCAGTATCGCCCCTGAAGTGGCCCAGTACTTC. Its protein product is CASSIAPEVAQYF.

This clonotype showed up many times. CDR3 nucleotide sequence: TGTGCCAGCAGCTTATACGGCCCGACCTACGAGCAGTACTTC. Translated, it gives CASSLYGPTYEQYF. This sequence joins TRBV7-2 and TRBJ2-7, with D unclear. V lost 2 bases to trimming and J lost 2 bases, with 10 bases between them. This CDR3 spans 14 amino acids. The germline V gene encodes CDR1 SGHTA and CDR2 FQGNSA.

This clonotype was found a few times. This sequence joins TRBV6-2 or TRBV6-3 and TRBJ2-7; 8 bases agree with TRBD2. Trimming at V came to 0 bases and at J to 6 bases, leaving 13 bases not matched to a gene. The germline CDR1 and CDR2 sequences are MNHEY and SVGEGT. This CDR3 is 17 amino acids long. For the CDR3, the DNA is TGTGCCAGCAGTTACTCGAGTATGGGACTAGTTGTCGCCGAGCAGTACTTC. Amino acid sequence: CASSYSSMGLVVAEQYF.

V usage is TRBV6-5 and J usage is TRBJ2-5, with 10 positions matching TRBD2. The CDR3 has 18 residues. The germline CDR1 and CDR2 sequences are MNHEY and SVGAGI. V shed 0 bases and J 0 bases; nucleotides not matched to a gene: 7. The CDR3 reads CASSYSRLAGAYQETQYF. CDR3 nucleotides: TGTGCCAGCAGTTACTCGAGGCTAGCGGGGGCCTACCAAGAGACCCAGTACTTC.

This clonotype appeared many times. The gene calls are TRBV5-1 and TRBJ2-5; D is perhaps TRBD2 (6 bases). The V gene lost 2 bases and the J gene lost 5 bases, with 22 bases spanning the gap. The germline V gene has CDR1 SGHRS and CDR2 YFSETQ. This CDR3 contains 17 residues. The CDR3 DNA follows: TGCGCCAGCAGCTTTAGGCCCGGGTCTAGCGAAGGGGAGACCCAGTACTTC. Translation: CASSFRPGSSEGETQYF.

About this clonotype itself: A read error may explain this, as a much larger clone is one base away. The J gene is TRBJ2-6, the V gene TRBV5-1, with 11 bases that match TRBD2. Germline V gene data show CDR1 as SGHRS and CDR2 as YFSETQ. Trimming removed 4 bases from V and 4 bases from J; junction bases left unmatched: 10. The CDR3 is made up of 18 amino acids. DNA of the CDR3: TGCGCCAGCAGCATACCGGGACTAGCGGTTACCGGGGCCAACGTCCTGACTTTC. Translation gives CASSIPGLAVTGANVLTF. The full variable domain, rest sourced from reference TRBV5-1 and TRBJ2-6, is KAGVTQTPRYLIKTRGQQVTLSCSPISGHRSVSWYQQTPGQGLQFLFEYFSETQRNKGNFPGRFSGRQFSNSRSEMNVSTLELGDSALYLCASSIPGLAVTGANVLTFGAGSRLTVL.

Comments on this clonotype: A single base is all that separates this from a far larger clone, so a read error is likely. The chain is built from TRBV9 and TRBJ1-1, with a tentative D call TRBD1 (5 bases). Germline CDR1 SGDLS, CDR2 YYNGEE. This CDR3 has 13 residues. CDR3 sequence reads: CASSVGGATAAFF. CDR3 coding DNA: TGTGCCAGCAGCGTAGGGGGCGCGACTGCAGCTTTCTTT.

This clonotype was picked up a small number of times. DNA for the CDR3: TGTGCCAGCAGTTTTACAGTGGGCTATCAGGCCTCTGGAAACACCATATATTTT. It codes for CASSFTVGYQASGNTIYF. The rearrangement uses TRBV12-3 or TRBV12-4 and TRBJ1-3; the D is unclear. V was trimmed by 3 bases and J by 0 bases, leaving 18 bases between them. There are 18 residues in the CDR3.

The rearrangement uses TRBV7-9 and TRBJ1-2; D is uncertain. The CDR3 is 14 amino acids. V lost 8 bases and J 0 bases, leaving 13 bases between the germline ends. Looked up from germline, CDR1 is SEHNR and CDR2 is FQNEAQ (reference sequence). CDR3 in amino acids: CASSSVGSNYGYTF. The CDR3 DNA follows: TGTGCCAGCTCCTCCGTAGGGTCTAACTATGGCTACACCTTC.

A note on this clonotype: A much larger clone differs by one base, so this may be a read error. The chain couples TRBV29-1 to TRBJ2-2, with TRBD1 as a possible D gene (7 bases). V was clipped by 7 bases and J by 3 bases, with 15 bases between them. Germline lookup yields CDR1 SQVTM and CDR2 ANQGSEA. The CDR3 is 14 amino acids. CDR3 region: CSAAGGIDTGELFF. The CDR3 DNA reads TGCAGCGCTGCAGGGGGGATAGACACCGGGGAGCTGTTTTTT.

This clonotype was recorded a few times. The chain recombines TRBV20-1 with TRBJ2-7; the D gene is possibly TRBD2 (5 bases). Between the trimmed V and J ends, which lost 6 bases and 1 base, there was a span of 19 bases. This CDR3 is 15 amino acids long. Germline CDR1 is DFQATT and CDR2 is SNEGSKA (reference sequence). The CDR3 reads CSARPQQTGSYEQYF. The CDR3 DNA reads as TGCAGTGCCAGGCCGCAACAGACGGGATCCTACGAGCAGTACTTC.

On this clonotype: Given a much more abundant clone one base away, this may be a read error. The chain recombines TRBV25-1 with TRBJ2-7; TRBD2 matches at 8 bases. J gave up 6 bases and V 3 bases, and 7 bases lay outside the gene matches. The germline CDR1 and CDR2 sequences are MGHDK and SYGVNS. This CDR3 contains 14 residues. The DNA for the CDR3 is TGTGCCAGCAGTGAGGCGGGAGGTACTTGCGAGCAGTACTTC. Translating gives CASSEAGGTCEQYF.

This clonotype was seen a handful of times. The chain couples TRBV2 to TRBJ2-7, with no clear D. V was shortened by 3 bases and J by 2 bases, with 14 bases between the two germline ends. The length of the CDR3 is 15 residues. Germline V lookup: CDR1 SNHLY, CDR2 FYNNEI. The CDR3 sequence: CASSDRPATTYEQYF. The CDR3 DNA sequence: TGTGCCAGCAGTGATCGGCCTGCCACCACCTACGAGCAGTACTTC.

This clonotype has a handful of counts. The chain combines TRBV6-6 with TRBJ2-7; tentatively, D is TRBD2 (6 bases). This CDR3 comprises 15 residues. V lost 0 bases, J lost 7 bases, and 16 bases lay in between. The germline V gene has CDR1 MNHNY and CDR2 SVGAGI (reference sequence). The CDR3 is CASSYSAPFGGEQYF. The CDR3, as DNA: TGTGCCAGCAGTTACTCGGCCCCATTTGGAGGGGAGCAGTACTTC.

The V call is TRBV14, the J call TRBJ2-1; tentatively, D is TRBD1 (6 bases). This CDR3 is 16 amino acids long. From germline, CDR1 is SGHDN and CDR2 FVKESK. Trimming shortened V by 4 bases and J by 0 bases, and 13 bases separated the two germline ends. The CDR3, as DNA: TGTGCCAGCAGCCCCTTTGCGGACAGCTCCTACAATGAGCAGTTCTTC. It translates to CASSPFADSSYNEQFF. The variable domain in full, with the rest retrieved from reference TRBV14 and TRBJ2-1, is EAGVTQFPSHSVIEKGQTVTLRCDPISGHDNLYWYRRVMGKEIKFLLHFVKESKQDESGMPNNRFLAERTGGTYSTLKVQPAELEDSGVYFCASSPFADSSYNEQFFGPGTRLTVL.

Regarding this clonotype: A single base separates this from a much larger clone, so it may be a read error. The chain recombines TRBV6-2 or TRBV6-3 with TRBJ1-5; D gene ambiguous. The CDR3 extends over 15 amino acids. In germline, CDR1 is MNHEY, CDR2 SVGEGT. V shed 7 bases and J shed 2 bases, with 15 bases lying between them. CDR3 bases: TGTGCCAGCACCAAAGCCGCGCAGGGCAATCAGCCCCAGCATTTT. This codes for CASTKAAQGNQPQHF.

The chain couples TRBV18 to TRBJ2-7; TRBD1 aligns across 7 bases. The CDR3 covers 15 residues. Germline CDR1 KGHSH, CDR2 LQKENI. J lost 0 bases, V lost 3 bases, and 5 bases had no gene match. The CDR3 nucleotides are TGTGCCAGCTCACCCACCCGGGACAGCTCCTACGAGCAGTACTTC. Protein sequence: CASSPTRDSSYEQYF. Full variable domain (missing parts from reference TRBV18 and TRBJ2-7): NAGVMQNPRHLVRRRGQEARLRCSPMKGHSHVYWYRQLPEEGLKFMVYLQKENIIDESGMPKERFSAEFPKEGPSILRIQQVVRGDSAAYFCASSPTRDSSYEQYFGPGTRLTVT.

This clonotype was seen only a few times. The chain recombines TRBV27 with TRBJ1-1; no clear D gene. The germline V gene has CDR1 MNHEY and CDR2 SMNVEV (reference sequence). The V gene lost 8 bases and the J gene lost 6 bases, with 10 bases spanning the gap. The CDR3 runs 11 residues. The CDR3 here is CASSDGPEAFF. The CDR3 nucleotides read TGTGCCAGCTCGGACGGCCCTGAAGCTTTCTTT.

The rearrangement joins TRBV28 to TRBJ1-4; the D gene is possibly TRBD1 (5 bases). This CDR3 region has 15 residues. The germline gives CDR1 MDHEN, CDR2 SYDVKM. The ends were cut back, 5 bases at V and 8 bases at J, with 18 bases in the middle. This CDR3 reads CASSLQGLVGEKLFF. The CDR3, as DNA: TGTGCCAGCAGTCTCCAGGGCCTGGTAGGGGAAAAACTGTTTTTT.

CDR3 sequence: CASSPIATEDASYEQYF. The CDR3 nucleotides are TGCGCCAGCAGCCCAATCGCGACAGAGGACGCTTCCTACGAGCAGTACTTC. The rearrangement links TRBV4-1 to TRBJ2-7; the D gene is possibly TRBD1 (5 bases). The CDR3 is made up of 17 amino acids. From germline, CDR1 is MGHRA and CDR2 YSYEKL. The germline V and J ends were trimmed by 4 bases and 1 base, with 20 bases remaining between them.

This clonotype was counted many times. V is TRBV7-6 and J is TRBJ2-2, with 11 positions matching TRBD1. The CDR3 is 16 residues long. CDR1 is SGHVS, CDR2 FNYEAQ, per germline. J gave up 3 bases and V 5 bases, and 5 bases lay outside the gene matches. Here the CDR3 reads CASSPGTGGYTGELFF. CDR3 DNA sequence: TGTGCCAGCAGCCCCGGGACAGGGGGGTACACCGGGGAGCTGTTTTTT.